This T cell receptor beta chain comes out of a study of vaccination effects on CD4 cells after COVID-19. The data were produced by immunoSEQ multiplex PCR, yet TCRdb's version contains in-frame clones alone and is incomplete. The table includes about 65,000 clones, 65% to 85% detected once. Before any sequencing was done, the ViraFEST assay used viral peptide pools to expand antigen-specific CD4+ T cells. Upon completion of 10 to 11 days in culture, CD4+ T cells were isolated. Vaccinated recipients, who were negative for nucleocapsid antibodies, had no history of SARS-CoV-2 infection. A word on this clone: Antigen: not known.

V dropped 1 base and J dropped 3; count of bases not matched to a gene: 6. The CDR3 contains 16 residues. The germline gives CDR1 LGHNT, CDR2 FRNRAP. The receptor's source is a human donor who received a COVID-19 vaccine. V and J are TRBV12-5 and TRBJ1-5; 7 bases align to TRBD1. The material sequenced was CD4+ T cells from PBMCs cultured with HCoV-NL63 spike peptides, taken before COVID-19 vaccination. CDR3 protein: CASGLGDGTDNQPQHF. In DNA, the CDR3 is TGTGCTAGTGGTTTGGGGGACGGGACAGACAATCAGCCCCAGCATTTT.